The 14 T cell receptor beta chains reported below all come from one sample, sequenced in a study of T-cell reconstitution after alpha-beta-depleted transplantation in children. Preparation of the TCRbeta library involved a method that used unique molecular identifiers. TCRdb processed the PCR reads anew with MiXCR; each CDR3 protein has one entry. The sample lists around 680,000 distinct CDR3 sequences, approximately 16% occurring once. This material consisted of PBMCs from the stem cell graft donor, taken from the stem cell graft. The receptors derive from a human donor who donated a stem cell graft to a child with acute myeloid leukemia.

The genes are TRBV25-1 and TRBJ2-3; no firm D call. The germline gives CDR1 MGHDK, CDR2 SYGVNS. The CDR3 has 15 residues. Trimming took off 0 bases at V and 4 bases at J, with 11 bases between the two ends. The CDR3 nucleotides are TGTGCCAGCAGTGAATACTTTTTGGATGCAGATACGCAGTATTTT. Its protein is CASSEYFLDADTQYF.

The chain has TRBV11-3 and TRBJ1-1, with 7 bases lining up with TRBD1. V lost 5 bases and J lost 1; bases outside the gene matches: 10. The CDR3 totals 16 residues. Looked up from germline, CDR1 is SGHNT and CDR2 is YENEEA. DNA of the CDR3: TGTGCCAGCAGCCCAGGGGGGGGGGCCAGGAACACTGAAGCTTTCTTT. As protein: CASSPGGGARNTEAFF.

With regard to this clonotype: Since a much larger clone is just one base distant, this may be a read error. The rearrangement joins TRBV3-1 to TRBJ1-2; D gene uncertain. Germline V gives CDR1 LGHDT, CDR2 YNNKEL (reference sequence). Trimming cost V 4 bases and J 3 bases, with 6 bases left between them. The CDR3 is made up of 12 amino acids. The CDR3 loop reads CASSPGHYGYTF. The CDR3 DNA is TGTGCCAGCAGCCCGGGCCACTATGGCTACACCTTC.

The chain uses TRBV18 and TRBJ2-3; 8 bases are a match to TRBD1. CDR1 KGHSH and CDR2 LQKENI come from the germline V gene. V trimming: 6 bases; J trimming: 2 bases; junction bases outside the gene matches: 10. The CDR3 consists of 16 residues. The CDR3 nucleotides read TGTGCCAGCTCCCCCAGACAGGGGTCGGACACAGATACGCAGTATTTT. Protein product: CASSPRQGSDTDTQYF.

The chain uses TRBV7-2 and TRBJ1-2; D may be TRBD1 (5 bases). This CDR3 spans 14 amino acids. The V and J ends lost 5 bases and 2 bases respectively, with 12 bases between them. Germline loops: CDR1 SGHTA, CDR2 FQGNSA. In DNA, the CDR3 is TGTGCCAGCAGCGCGGGACGGGAAAACTATGGCTACACCTTC. This translates into CASSAGRENYGYTF.

This clonotype was counted between two and nine times. The chain joins TRBV12-3 or TRBV12-4 to TRBJ2-5, with D uncertain. This CDR3 spans 14 amino acids. The ends were cut back, 1 base at V and 3 bases at J, with 9 bases in the middle. CDR3 bases: TGTGCCAGCAGTTTAGGACCGCTTAAAGAGACCCAGTACTTC. It is translated as CASSLGPLKETQYF.

V is TRBV5-6 and J is TRBJ2-1; 10 nucleotides agree with TRBD1. CDR3 length equals 14 residues. Trimming removed 5 bases from V and 8 bases from J; junction bases left unmatched: 7. Looked up from germline, CDR1 is SGHDT and CDR2 is YYEEEE. The CDR3: CASRPGQGRDEQFF. The CDR3, as DNA: TGTGCCAGCAGGCCGGGACAGGGGCGGGATGAGCAGTTCTTC.

This clonotype was observed a handful of times. The chain is built from TRBV5-5 and TRBJ1-1, with TRBD1 as a possible D gene (5 bases). V lost 8 bases, J lost 1 base, and 9 bases lay in between. Germline CDR1 is SGHKS and CDR2 is YYEKEE (reference sequence). The CDR3 spans 12 residues. This CDR3 reads CASGTENTEAFF. The CDR3 DNA reads TGTGCCAGTGGGACCGAGAACACTGAAGCTTTCTTT.

In this sample, this clonotype turned up many times. The rearrangement uses TRBV10-3 and TRBJ1-6; 10 bases are a match to TRBD1. Germline V gives CDR1 ENHRY, CDR2 SYGVKD. CDR3 length equals 13 residues. J gave up 7 bases and V 11 bases, and 5 bases lay outside the gene matches. CDR3 region: CAASGQGNSPLHF. Here the CDR3 DNA reads TGTGCCGCCTCGGGACAGGGGAATTCACCCCTCCACTTT.

In its sample, this clonotype was seen a few times. The V and J genes are TRBV10-3 and TRBJ1-4; D uncertain. Germline loops: CDR1 ENHRY, CDR2 SYGVKD. The CDR3 is 14 residues long. Trimming cost V 8 bases and J 1 base, with 11 bases left between them. The CDR3, as DNA: TGTGCCATCGGTAACGACCTAACTAATGAAAAACTGTTTTTT. Amino acids: CAIGNDLTNEKLFF.

The chain has TRBV10-2 and TRBJ2-7, with D possibly TRBD1 on 6 matching bases. The CDR3 is 15 residues long. Germline CDR1 and CDR2: WSHSY and SAAADI. The V end lost 7 bases, the J end lost 7 bases, and 23 bases lay between the germline ends. CDR3 sequence (DNA): TGCGCCAGCACGAGGGGGTTATATAACTCGGGGGAGCAGTACTTC. It encodes CASTRGLYNSGEQYF.

The table lists this clonotype with many counts. This sequence joins TRBV28 and TRBJ1-2, with no clear D. V lost 6 bases to trimming and J lost 4 bases, with 12 bases between them. Germline assignment: CDR1 MDHEN and CDR2 SYDVKM. The CDR3 contains 13 residues. The CDR3 protein is CASRGGGTYGYTF. The CDR3 DNA is TGTGCCAGCAGGGGCGGAGGAACCTATGGCTACACCTTC.

The chain combines TRBV12-3 or TRBV12-4 with TRBJ2-1, with a weak D call TRBD1 (6 bases). Between the trimmed V and J ends, which lost 7 bases and 4 bases, there was a span of 20 bases. The length of the CDR3 is 16 residues. The CDR3 bases are TGTGCCAGCACTACCTTGGACAGCCAACCATACAATGAGCAGTTCTTC. Amino acid sequence: CASTTLDSQPYNEQFF.

This clonotype was recorded many times. CDR3 in amino acids: CSATSPTSRTDTQYF. Written as DNA, the CDR3 is TGCAGTGCTACCTCCCCGACCTCTCGCACAGATACGCAGTATTTT. The chain recombines TRBV20-1 with TRBJ2-3; D not certain. The germline V gene has CDR1 DFQATT and CDR2 SNEGSKA (reference sequence). V dropped 4 bases and J dropped 1 base, with 15 bases sitting between them. The CDR3 loop spans 15 amino acids.